The 22 T cell receptor beta chains in this list originate from one sample, sequenced in a study of beta chain features in type 1 diabetes. General study findings and limits: The study found moderately but significantly shorter TCRB CDR3s in all four CD4+ subsets of Type 1 diabetes patients.

The antigens of these receptors remain unknown. Expressed TCRB transcripts got sequenced, as all isolated RNA was reverse transcribed. Sequencing was performed with immunoSEQ multiplex PCR; in TCRdb, only in-frame clones are kept and a portion is missing. The table has some 700,000 clones, around an eighth seen once. The sample taken for sequencing was naive CD4+ T cells from blood. Receptors originate from a man younger than 35 with type 1 diabetes.

This clone showed up just a few times. This sequence joins TRBV21-1 and TRBJ1-2. TRBV21-1 is recorded as a pseudogene. CDR3 length: 15 residues. The CDR3 loop is CASSLGCRVNYGYTF. The CDR3 nucleotides read TGTGCCAGCAGCCTCGGTTGTAGGGTTAACTATGGCTACACCTTC.

This clone was counted only a few times. V is TRBV18 and J is TRBJ2-5; a weak D match, TRBD2 (6 bases). Germline assignment: CDR1 KGHSH and CDR2 LQKENI. V lost 0 bases and J 5 bases, leaving 19 bases between the germline ends. The CDR3 consists of 17 residues. In DNA form, the CDR3 reads TGTGCCAGCTCACCACCGACGGGCGGGGCACGAGGCGAGACCCAGTACTTC. Translation: CASSPPTGGARGETQYF.

This clone occurred a few times. This chain links TRBV9 with TRBJ2-7, with no clear D. This CDR3 comprises 15 residues. V dropped 5 bases and J dropped 6 bases, with 21 bases sitting between them. CDR1 is SGDLS, CDR2 YYNGEE, per germline. The CDR3 loop reads CASSAGPPAFSEQYF. Here the CDR3 DNA reads TGTGCCAGCAGTGCCGGGCCCCCCGCCTTCTCCGAGCAGTACTTC.

The gene calls are TRBV5-1 and TRBJ2-2; D might be TRBD1 (6 bases). From germline, CDR1 is SGHRS and CDR2 YFSETQ. Trimming shortened V by 6 bases and J by 3 bases, and 9 bases separated the two germline ends. The CDR3 contains 13 residues. CDR3 in DNA: TGCGCCAGCAACGCAGGGGACACCGGGGAGCTGTTTTTT. This encodes CASNAGDTGELFF. Full variable domain (outside the CDR3, taken from reference TRBV5-1 and TRBJ2-2): KAGVTQTPRYLIKTRGQQVTLSCSPISGHRSVSWYQQTPGQGLQFLFEYFSETQRNKGNFPGRFSGRQFSNSRSEMNVSTLELGDSALYLCASNAGDTGELFFGEGSRLTVL.

The genes are TRBV27 and TRBJ1-5; D not resolved. V shed 4 bases and J shed 0 bases, with 13 bases lying between them. CDR1 and CDR2 (germline): MNHEY, SMNVEV (reference sequence). This CDR3 contains 16 residues. CDR3 sequence reads: CASSSAETYSNQPQHF. The CDR3 region has the DNA TGTGCCAGCAGTTCGGCGGAGACCTATAGCAATCAGCCCCAGCATTTT.

The V call is TRBV2, the J call TRBJ2-3, with D hard to call. V dropped 3 bases and J dropped 1 base, with 11 bases sitting between them. CDR1 and CDR2 (germline): SNHLY, FYNNEI. The CDR3 covers 15 residues. CDR3 sequence: CASSERRPGTDTQYF. The CDR3 DNA reads as TGTGCCAGCAGTGAGAGACGGCCTGGCACAGATACGCAGTATTTT.

Only a few counts were recorded for this clone. The rearrangement joins TRBV30 to TRBJ2-5, with 8 bases fitting TRBD1. The length of the CDR3 is 14 residues. Germline V CDR1 and CDR2: GTSNPN, SVGIG (reference sequence). J gave up 5 bases and V 7 bases, and 12 bases lay outside the gene matches. CDR3 sequence: CASRGQDFWETQYF. In nucleotides, the CDR3 is TGTGCCTCCCGGGGACAGGACTTTTGGGAGACCCAGTACTTC.

The table lists this clone with a few counts. The chain recombines TRBV5-1 with TRBJ2-7; 10 bases are shared with TRBD1. The V gene's germline CDR1 is SGHRS and CDR2 YFSETQ. The CDR3 sequence is 14 residues long. The V segment lost 0 bases and the J segment 7 bases; nucleotides outside the gene matches: 4. The chain's CDR3 is CASSLARDRGEQYF. In nucleotides, the CDR3 is TGCGCCAGCAGCTTGGCCCGGGACAGGGGAGAGCAGTACTTC.

This clone was counted only a few times. The same CDR3 can be traced to other DNA sequences in this sample. This chain links TRBV6-1 with TRBJ2-4; D not resolved. Germline CDR1 reads MNHNS; CDR2 reads SASEGT. The CDR3 is 15 residues long. Trimming removed 2 bases at V and 0 bases at J, with 8 bases between. The CDR3 spells CASSERRLAKNIQYF. The CDR3 DNA is TGTGCCAGCAGTGAAAGGCGATTAGCCAAAAACATTCAGTACTTC.

A few counts support this clone. The chain uses TRBV6-4 and TRBJ2-1; 8 positions agree with TRBD2. CDR1 is MRHNA, CDR2 SNTAGT, per germline. With V trimmed by 7 bases and J by 7 bases, 9 bases remained unmatched. This CDR3 is 14 amino acids long. The CDR3 region is CASKPTSEGNEQFF. The CDR3 region has the DNA TGTGCCAGCAAGCCGACTAGCGAGGGTAATGAGCAGTTCTTC.

This clone showed up just a few times. The chain uses TRBV6-6 and TRBJ1-2; D may be TRBD1 (5 bases). Trimming cost V 6 bases and J 7 bases, with 12 bases left between them. The CDR3 covers 12 residues. Germline V gene data show CDR1 as MNHNY and CDR2 as SVGAGI (reference sequence). CDR3 sequence: CASRAGSGGYTF. DNA for the CDR3: TGTGCCAGCAGGGCAGGGTCGGGTGGCTACACCTTC.

This clone has only a few counts. V is TRBV19 and J is TRBJ1-1; maybe TRBD1 (5 bases). This CDR3 spans 14 amino acids. CDR1 LNHDA and CDR2 SQIVND come from the germline V gene (reference sequence). V lost 3 bases and J 7 bases, leaving 15 bases between the germline ends. The CDR3 spells CASSIPGRGVEAFF. CDR3 nucleotide sequence: TGTGCCAGTAGTATTCCCGGCAGAGGGGTTGAAGCTTTCTTT.

CDR3 nucleotide sequence: TGTGCCAGCTCACCAACAGGGGAGAGTAGCGAGCAGTACTTC. It translates to CASSPTGESSEQYF. The rearrangement uses TRBV18 and TRBJ2-7; 7 bases are shared with TRBD1. Trimming removed 2 bases from V and 6 bases from J; junction bases left unmatched: 7. This CDR3 contains 14 residues. CDR1 is KGHSH, CDR2 LQKENI, per germline.

This clone was counted a few times. J is TRBJ2-3 and V is TRBV18; a weak D match, TRBD2 (6 bases). The V gene lost 6 bases and the J gene lost 5 bases, with 9 bases spanning the gap. The CDR3 is 12 residues long. The germline gives CDR1 KGHSH, CDR2 LQKENI. Here the CDR3 reads CASSLGGDTQYF. DNA of the CDR3: TGTGCCAGCTCTCTCGGGGGAGATACGCAGTATTTT.

The V gene is TRBV28, the J gene TRBJ1-2; no firm D call. The length of the CDR3 is 11 residues. Germline lookup yields CDR1 MDHEN and CDR2 SYDVKM. V lost 3 bases, J lost 8 bases, and 7 bases lay in between. The DNA of the CDR3 is TGTGCCAGCAGTTTGTCCAGCGGCTACACCTTC. As protein: CASSLSSGYTF.

The table lists this clone with a few counts. The V call is TRBV28, the J call TRBJ2-3, with D unresolved. The CDR3 contains 12 residues. From germline, CDR1 is MDHEN and CDR2 SYDVKM. V shed 5 bases and J shed 4 bases, with 7 bases lying between them. CDR3 region: CASSPQADTQYF. The CDR3, as DNA: TGTGCCAGCAGTCCCCAGGCAGATACGCAGTATTTT. Full variable domain (remainder filled in from reference TRBV28 and TRBJ2-3): DVKVTQSSRYLVKRTGEKVFLECVQDMDHENMFWYRQDPGLGLRLIYFSYDVKMKEKGDIPEGYSVSREKKERFSLILESASTNQTSMYLCASSPQADTQYFGPGTRLTVL.

This chain uses TRBV29-1 with TRBJ1-4, with 7 positions matching TRBD1. CDR1 and CDR2 from the germline V gene are SQVTM and ANQGSEA. This CDR3 region has 11 residues. V lost 6 bases to trimming and J lost 7 bases; unmatched junction nucleotides: 2. CDR3 amino acids: CSVRTGEKLFF. CDR3 DNA sequence: TGCAGCGTGCGGACAGGTGAAAAACTGTTTTTT.

This clone was seen only a few times. The chain recombines TRBV6-1 with TRBJ2-7; 7 nucleotides line up with TRBD1. Per germline, CDR1 MNHNS and CDR2 SASEGT. This CDR3 contains 15 residues. With 3 bases clipped from V and 0 bases from J, the junction kept 5 bases outside the gene matches. The CDR3 loop is CASSEMWDSSYEQYF. The CDR3 DNA is TGTGCCAGCAGTGAGATGTGGGACAGCTCCTACGAGCAGTACTTC.

This clone was picked up a small number of times. CDR3 sequence: CASSESPVYYGYTF. The CDR3 DNA sequence: TGTGCCAGCAGTGAATCTCCGGTTTACTATGGCTACACCTTC. The V call is TRBV25-1, the J call TRBJ1-2, with D uncertain. Trimming removed 1 base at V and 3 bases at J, with 9 bases between. Looked up from germline, CDR1 is MGHDK and CDR2 is SYGVNS. This CDR3 contains 14 residues.

This clone was seen only a few times. The genes are TRBV30 and TRBJ1-1, with D tentatively TRBD1 (5 bases). This CDR3 comprises 14 residues. CDR1 is GTSNPN and CDR2 is SVGIG in the germline V gene (reference sequence). Trimming left V 4 bases short and J 1 base short, with 13 bases between. The CDR3 protein is CAWTPDRANTEAFF. The CDR3 region has the DNA TGTGCCTGGACTCCCGACAGAGCGAACACTGAAGCTTTCTTT.

This rearrangement joins TRBV5-1 to TRBJ2-1; possibly TRBD1 or TRBD2 for D (6 bases each). V was shortened by 4 bases and J by 13 bases, with 18 bases between the two germline ends. CDR1 and CDR2 (germline): SGHRS, YFSETQ. The CDR3 runs 13 residues. The CDR3 sequence: CASSPALRGEQFF. The CDR3 DNA is TGCGCCAGCAGCCCTGCGTTAAGGGGGGAACAGTTCTTC.

The V call is TRBV6-1, the J call TRBJ1-1; D is perhaps TRBD1 (6 bases). Trimming pared 10 bases from V and 1 base from J, leaving 13 bases between. CDR1 and CDR2 (germline): MNHNS, SASEGT. CDR3 length equals 13 residues. The CDR3 is CATRQVPNTEAFF. In nucleotides, the CDR3 is TGTGCCACTAGACAGGTCCCGAACACTGAAGCTTTCTTT.